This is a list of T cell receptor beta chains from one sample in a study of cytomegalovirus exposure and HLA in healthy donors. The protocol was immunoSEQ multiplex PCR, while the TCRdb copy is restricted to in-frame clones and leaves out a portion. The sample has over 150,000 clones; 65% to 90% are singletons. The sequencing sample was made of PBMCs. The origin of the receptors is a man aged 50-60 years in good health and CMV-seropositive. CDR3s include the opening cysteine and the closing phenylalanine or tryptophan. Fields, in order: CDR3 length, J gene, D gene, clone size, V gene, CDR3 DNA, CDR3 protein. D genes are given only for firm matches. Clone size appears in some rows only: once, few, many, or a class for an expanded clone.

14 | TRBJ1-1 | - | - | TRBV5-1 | TGCGCCAGCAGCTTAGGGGATGGGGCCACTGAAGCTTTCTTT | CASSLGDGATEAFF
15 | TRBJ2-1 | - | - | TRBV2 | TGTGCCAGCACGTTGGAGGAGGGCTCCTACAATGAGCAGTTCTTC | CASTLEEGSYNEQFF
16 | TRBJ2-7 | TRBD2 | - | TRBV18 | TGTGCCAGCTCGCCTTTAGGGACTAGCGGTGCCTACGAGCAGTACTTC | CASSPLGTSGAYEQYF
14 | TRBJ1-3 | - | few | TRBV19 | TGTGCCAGTAGTATCCGGAGATCTGGAAACACCATATATTTT | CASSIRRSGNTIYF
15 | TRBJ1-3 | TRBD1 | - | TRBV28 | TGTGCCAGCAGCCCCGGGACAGCCTCTGGAAACACCATATATTTT | CASSPGTASGNTIYF
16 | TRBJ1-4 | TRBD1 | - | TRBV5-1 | TGCGCCAGCAGCAGGAATTCCGGGACAGGGAATGAAAAACTGTTTTTT | CASSRNSGTGNEKLFF
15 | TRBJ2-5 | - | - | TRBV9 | TGTGCCAGCAGCCCCCATGGGGGGGCGGGGGAGACCCAGTACTTC | CASSPHGGAGETQYF
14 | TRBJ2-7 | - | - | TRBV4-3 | TGCGCCAGCAGCCAAGAACGAGCCGAGGGCCCGCAGTACTTC | CASSQERAEGPQYF
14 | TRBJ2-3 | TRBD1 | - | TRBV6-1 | TGTGCCAGCAGGGAGTCAGGGGGTACAGATACGCAGTATTTT | CASRESGGTDTQYF
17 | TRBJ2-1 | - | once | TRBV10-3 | TGTGCCATCAGTGAGTCGACGGGGACCCACAGGGAGAATGAGCAGTTCTTC | CAISESTGTHRENEQFF
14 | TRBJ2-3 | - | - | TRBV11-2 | TGTGCCAGCAGTCAAAACTGGGACTCAGATACGCAGTATTTT | CASSQNWDSDTQYF
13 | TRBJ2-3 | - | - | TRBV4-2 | TGTGCCAGCAGCCAAGACCCGGCAGATACGCAGTATTTT | CASSQDPADTQYF
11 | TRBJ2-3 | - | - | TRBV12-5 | TGTGCTAGTGGCCACACAGATACGCAGTATTTT | CASGHTDTQYF
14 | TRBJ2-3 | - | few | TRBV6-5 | TGTGCCAGCACTCCCGGACTATCCTCCGATACGCAGTATTTT | CASTPGLSSDTQYF
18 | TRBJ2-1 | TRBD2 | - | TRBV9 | TGTGCCAGCAGCGTAGCTGGGGCGGGAGGGCCTCAGGACAATGAGCAGTTCTTC | CASSVAGAGGPQDNEQFF
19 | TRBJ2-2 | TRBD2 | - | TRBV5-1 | TGCGCCAGCAGCTTGGGGGACGGAAGGGCGGGAGAGTACACCGGGGAGCTGTTTTTT | CASSLGDGRAGEYTGELFF
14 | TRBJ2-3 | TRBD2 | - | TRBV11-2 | TGTGCCAGCAGGACAGGACTAGCGGGGGATACGCAGTATTTT | CASRTGLAGDTQYF
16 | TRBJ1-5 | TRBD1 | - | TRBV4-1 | TGCGCCAGCAGCCAAGAGAAACAGGGGGCAGGTCAGCCCCAGCATTTT | CASSQEKQGAGQPQHF
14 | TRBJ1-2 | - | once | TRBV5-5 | TGTGCCAGCAGCTCCATCCGGGTAGACTATGGCTACACCTTC | CASSSIRVDYGYTF
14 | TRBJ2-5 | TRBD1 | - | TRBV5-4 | TGTGCCAGCAGCCCCGGGACAGCCCAAGAGACCCAGTACTTC | CASSPGTAQETQYF
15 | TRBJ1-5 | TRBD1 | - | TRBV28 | TGTGCCAGCAGGCCTGGGACAGGGGGCAATCAGCCCCAGCATTTT | CASRPGTGGNQPQHF
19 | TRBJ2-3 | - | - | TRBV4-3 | TGCGCCAGCAGCCAAGCAACAGCCTATCCAGGGGCGAGCACAGATACGCAGTATTTT | CASSQATAYPGASTDTQYF
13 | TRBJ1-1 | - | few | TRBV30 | TGTGCCTGGTCCAGGGGAGGGGTCGGAGAAGCTTTCTTT | CAWSRGGVGEAFF
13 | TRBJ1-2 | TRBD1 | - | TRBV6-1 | TGTGCCAGCAGGGACAGGGGAACCACTGGCTACACCTTC | CASRDRGTTGYTF
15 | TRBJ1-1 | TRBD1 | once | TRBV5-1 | TGCGCCAGCAGCAGGGACAGGTTTCAGAACACTGAAGCTTTCTTT | CASSRDRFQNTEAFF
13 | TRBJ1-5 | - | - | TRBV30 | TGTGCCTGGAGTAAGGAGGGTCATCAGCCCCAGCATTTT | CAWSKEGHQPQHF
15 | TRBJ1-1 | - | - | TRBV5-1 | TGCGCCAGCAGCTTGGGGCTTCAGGTGAACACTGAAGCTTTCTTT | CASSLGLQVNTEAFF
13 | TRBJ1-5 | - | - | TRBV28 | TGTGCCAGCGTCGAAGGAGGACAGCAGCCCCAGCATTTT | CASVEGGQQPQHF
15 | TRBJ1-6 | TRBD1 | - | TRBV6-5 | TGTGCCAGCAGTCGGGGGACAGGGCCTAATTCACCCCTCCACTTT | CASSRGTGPNSPLHF
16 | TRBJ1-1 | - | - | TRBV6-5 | TGTGCCAGCAGTTCCCCATCCCAGGATATGAACACTGAAGCTTTCTTT | CASSSPSQDMNTEAFF
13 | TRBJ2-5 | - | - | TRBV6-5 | TGTGCCAGCAGTTACTCGAGCCCAACTCCCCAGTACTTC | CASSYSSPTPQYF
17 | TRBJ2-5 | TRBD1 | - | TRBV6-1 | TGTGCCAGCAGTGAATACCTAAACGCGGACAGGGGGACGGCCCAGTACTTC | CASSEYLNADRGTAQYF
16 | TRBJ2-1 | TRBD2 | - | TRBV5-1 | TGCGCCAGCAGCCCAGACCCCCTAGCGGGGGGGGATGAGCAGTTCTTC | CASSPDPLAGGDEQFF
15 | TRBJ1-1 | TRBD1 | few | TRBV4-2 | TGTGCCAGCAGCCAAGAGACAGGGCGAGGCACTGAAGCTTTCTTT | CASSQETGRGTEAFF
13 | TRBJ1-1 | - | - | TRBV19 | TGTGCCAGTAGTATCGGGAGGAACACTGAAGCTTTCTTT | CASSIGRNTEAFF
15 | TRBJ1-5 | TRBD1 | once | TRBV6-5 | TGTGCCAGCAGACCTTCAGGGGGCAACAATCAGCCCCAGCATTTT | CASRPSGGNNQPQHF
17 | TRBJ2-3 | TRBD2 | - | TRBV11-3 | TGTGCCAGCAGCAACCCGGGACTAGCGGGGGGCACAGATACGCAGTATTTT | CASSNPGLAGGTDTQYF
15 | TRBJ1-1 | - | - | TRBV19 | TGTGCCTCCACTGGGGGGGGACACATGAACACTGAAGCTTTCTTT | CASTGGGHMNTEAFF
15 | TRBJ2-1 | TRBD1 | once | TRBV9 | TGTGCCAGCAGCGTAGGGGGACAGGGGGCCGATGAGCAGTTCTTC | CASSVGGQGADEQFF